The 30 T cell receptor beta chains given below trace back to one sample, sequenced in a study of PD-L1 blockade in urothelial cancer. Data came from immunoSEQ multiplex PCR; TCRdb stores just in-frame clones and leaves some out. This sample has tens of thousands of clones; approximately 86% occur once, and the top ten carry 10%. The time point: peripheral blood 6 weeks after treatment start. The material sequenced was PBMCs, taken around atezolizumab (anti-PD-L1) treatment. These receptors were taken from a man in his sixties with urothelial cancer.

The rearrangement links TRBV25-1 to TRBJ1-3; the D is unclear. Germline lookup yields CDR1 MGHDK and CDR2 SYGVNS. Deletions cut 2 bases from V and 2 bases from J, with 13 bases between. CDR3 length: 16 amino acids. The CDR3 DNA follows: TGTGCCAGCAGTGAAGCCCCGATGAGGGCTGGAAACACCATATATTTT. Protein: CASSEAPMRAGNTIYF.

The CDR3 here is CASSDGRTGGAGNQPQHF. CDR3 DNA: TGTGCCAGCAGTGACGGCCGGACAGGGGGCGCGGGCAATCAGCCCCAGCATTTT. The rearrangement links TRBV6-4 to TRBJ1-5; 11 nucleotides line up with TRBD1. The CDR3 is 18 amino acids. The germline CDR1 and CDR2 sequences are MRHNA and SNTAGT. The J segment lost 2 bases and the V segment lost 2 bases, leaving 8 bases of the junction unmatched.

The chain recombines TRBV29-1 with TRBJ1-2, with 8 bases lining up with TRBD1. Per the germline V gene, CDR1 is SQVTM and CDR2 is ANQGSEA. The junction had 6 bases not matched to a gene; V was cut back by 4 bases and J by 8 bases. This CDR3 spans 12 amino acids. The CDR3 loop is CSVGQGRGGYTF. For the CDR3, the DNA is TGCAGCGTTGGACAGGGGAGAGGGGGCTACACCTTC. Full variable domain (rest looked up from reference TRBV29-1 and TRBJ1-2): SAVISQKPSRDICQRGTSLTIQCQVDSQVTMMFWYRQQPGQSLTLIATANQGSEATYESGFVIDKFPISRPNLTFSTLTVSNMSPEDSSIYLCSVGQGRGGYTFGSGTRLTVV.

The chain carries TRBV9 and TRBJ2-2, with unresolved D. The germline CDR1 and CDR2 sequences are SGDLS and YYNGEE. CDR3 length: 12 residues. Trimming cost V 2 bases and J 7 bases, with 6 bases left between them. For the CDR3, the DNA is TGTGCCAGCAGCGTCTCTAACGGGGAGCTGTTTTTT. It codes for CASSVSNGELFF.

The chain has TRBV10-3 and TRBJ1-1, with 8 positions matching TRBD1. CDR1 and CDR2 from the germline V gene are ENHRY and SYGVKD. V trimming: 1 base; J trimming: 1 base; junction bases outside the gene matches: 2. The CDR3 is 15 amino acids. The CDR3 DNA sequence: TGTGCCATCAGTGAGTTACAGGGGGGGAACACTGAAGCTTTCTTT. It codes for CAISELQGGNTEAFF.

The chain joins TRBV12-5 to TRBJ2-3; no reliable D call. Germline values: CDR1 LGHNT, CDR2 FRNRAP. Trimming pared 2 bases from V and 2 bases from J, leaving 8 bases between. The CDR3 covers 14 residues. The DNA of the CDR3 is TGTGCTAGTGGTTTGTCTCCCCTCACAGATACGCAGTATTTT. Protein sequence: CASGLSPLTDTQYF.

This chain links TRBV5-1 with TRBJ1-3; D is uncertain. The length of the CDR3 is 15 residues. V lost 0 bases, J lost 0 bases, and 7 bases lay in between. CDR1 SGHRS and CDR2 YFSETQ come from the germline V gene. Here the CDR3 reads CASSLGAGSGNTIYF. CDR3 bases: TGCGCCAGCAGCTTGGGAGCAGGCTCTGGAAACACCATATATTTT. The whole variable domain, remainder taken from reference TRBV5-1 and TRBJ1-3, is KAGVTQTPRYLIKTRGQQVTLSCSPISGHRSVSWYQQTPGQGLQFLFEYFSETQRNKGNFPGRFSGRQFSNSRSEMNVSTLELGDSALYLCASSLGAGSGNTIYFGEGSWLTVV.

The rearrangement links TRBV7-3 to TRBJ1-2; 7 positions match TRBD1. V was pared by 0 bases and J by 5 bases, with 6 bases of the junction left unmatched. In germline, CDR1 is SGHTA, CDR2 FQGTGA. The CDR3 has 15 residues. The CDR3 is CASSLTRDRIYGYTF. The CDR3 bases are TGTGCCAGCAGCTTAACGCGGGACAGAATTTATGGCTACACCTTC.

This clone was seen once. The chain is built from TRBV18 and TRBJ2-7, with 8 bases identical to TRBD2. Germline lookup yields CDR1 KGHSH and CDR2 LQKENI. The V segment lost 3 bases and the J segment 3 bases; nucleotides outside the gene matches: 7. This CDR3 region has 15 residues. CDR3 bases: TGTGCCAGCTCACCCGCTGGCGGGACTAGCTACGAGCAGTACTTC. As protein: CASSPAGGTSYEQYF.

J is TRBJ2-1 and V is TRBV29-1, with 12 bases fitting TRBD1. J lost 4 bases, V lost 6 bases, and 7 bases had no gene match. Germline V gives CDR1 SQVTM, CDR2 ANQGSEA. The CDR3 totals 15 residues. The CDR3 bases are TGCAGCGTGCCGCCGGGACAGGGGGCTTACAATGAGCAGTTCTTC. It codes for CSVPPGQGAYNEQFF.

The sample holds one count of this clone. V gene TRBV5-1 combines with J gene TRBJ1-2; 9 nucleotides agree with TRBD1. V shed 3 bases, J shed 3 bases, and the junction held 6 bases outside the gene matches. The CDR3 is 15 residues long. Per the germline V gene, CDR1 is SGHRS and CDR2 is YFSETQ. The DNA of the CDR3 is TGCGCCAGCAGCTCGACGAGGACAGGGGACTATGGCTACACCTTC. Residues: CASSSTRTGDYGYTF.

The chain uses TRBV5-1 and TRBJ1-1, with D unresolved. This CDR3 is 14 amino acids long. The V and J ends lost 0 bases and 6 bases respectively, with 12 bases between them. Germline V CDR1 and CDR2: SGHRS, YFSETQ. The CDR3 region is CASSLVAGISEAFF. Written as DNA, the CDR3 is TGCGCCAGCAGCTTGGTGGCGGGTATCTCTGAAGCTTTCTTT.

The chain carries TRBV4-1 and TRBJ2-3, with a tentative D call TRBD1 (6 bases). CDR3 length: 14 residues. CDR1 and CDR2 (germline): MGHRA, YSYEKL. Trimming cost V 5 bases and J 5 bases, with 14 bases left between them. In DNA, the CDR3 is TGCGCCAGCAGCGACAGGCCTTGGGGAGATACGCAGTATTTT. Protein sequence: CASSDRPWGDTQYF.

This chain links TRBV11-2 with TRBJ1-2; D is unclear. The germline V gene encodes CDR1 SGHAT and CDR2 FQNNGV. V lost 1 base, J lost 2 bases, and 8 bases lay in between. This CDR3 contains 14 residues. CDR3 nucleotides: TGTGCCAGCAGCTTAGCGGGATTCAACTATGGCTACACCTTC. It is translated as CASSLAGFNYGYTF.

This sequence joins TRBV13 and TRBJ1-5; D unclear. The germline V and J ends were trimmed by 5 bases and 6 bases, with 11 bases remaining between them. The germline gives CDR1 PRHDT, CDR2 FYEKMQ (reference sequence). The CDR3 runs 13 residues. The chain's CDR3 is CASSRHRGQPQHF. CDR3 bases: TGTGCCAGCAGCCGACACCGGGGTCAGCCCCAGCATTTT.

The CDR3 DNA sequence: TGTGCCAGCCGGAACGGGGGGGACTACAATGAGCAGTTCTTC. This gives the protein CASRNGGDYNEQFF. This chain links TRBV7-6 with TRBJ2-1, with TRBD2 identical over 8 bases. Germline values: CDR1 SGHVS, CDR2 FNYEAQ. Trimming removed 8 bases from V and 3 bases from J; junction bases left unmatched: 6. The CDR3 is 14 residues long.

This chain links TRBV15 with TRBJ2-1; the D gene is possibly TRBD2 (5 bases). The CDR3 length is 17 residues. Germline V lookup: CDR1 LNHNV, CDR2 YYDKDF (reference sequence). V was clipped by 1 base and J by 7 bases, with 20 bases between them. CDR3 sequence reads: CATSRVRGSDPWNEQFF. The CDR3, as DNA: TGTGCCACCAGCAGAGTCCGAGGGAGTGACCCTTGGAATGAGCAGTTCTTC. Full variable domain (missing parts from reference TRBV15 and TRBJ2-1): DAMVIQNPRYQVTQFGKPVTLSCSQTLNHNVMYWYQQKSSQAPKLLFHYYDKDFNNEADTPDNFQSRRPNTSFCFLDIRSPGLGDTAMYLCATSRVRGSDPWNEQFFGPGTRLTVL.

This sequence joins TRBV7-6 and TRBJ2-5; 11 bases map to TRBD1. Germline V gene lookup returns CDR1 SGHVS and CDR2 FNYEAQ. This CDR3 has 18 residues. The ends lost 5 bases at V and 7 bases at J; junction bases unmatched: 18. The CDR3 DNA sequence: TGTGCCAGCAGCGAATTACTAGCAGGGACAGGGGGATGGTGGACCCAGTACTTC. It specifies CASSELLAGTGGWWTQYF.

This clone was counted once. This chain links TRBV5-6 with TRBJ1-5; D is perhaps TRBD1 (5 bases). The CDR3 has 17 residues. V was clipped by 4 bases and J by 2 bases, with 19 bases between them. The germline CDR1 and CDR2 sequences are SGHDT and YYEEEE. CDR3 amino acids: CASSALGGVRGNQPQHF. CDR3 coding DNA: TGTGCCAGCAGCGCCCTGGGGGGGGTTCGGGGCAATCAGCCCCAGCATTTT.

This rearrangement joins TRBV5-4 to TRBJ2-7, with D perhaps matching TRBD2 (6 bases). This CDR3 is 14 amino acids long. Trimming removed 0 bases at V and 7 bases at J, with 14 bases between. CDR1 is SGHNT and CDR2 is YYREEE in the germline V gene (reference sequence). The CDR3 DNA reads as TGTGCCAGCAGCTTGGGACTAGTAACCCAGGAGCAGTACTTC. Translation gives CASSLGLVTQEQYF.

This clone was seen at least ten times. This chain uses TRBV6-5 with TRBJ1-5; the match to TRBD1 covers 8 bases. There are 14 residues in the CDR3. Germline trimming cut 2 bases from V and 7 bases from J; bases unmatched to any gene: 4. Germline V gene data show CDR1 as MNHEY and CDR2 as SVGAGI. CDR3 sequence reads: CASSYRDRGQPQHF. In nucleotides, the CDR3 is TGTGCCAGCAGTTACCGCGACAGGGGACAGCCCCAGCATTTT.

The CDR3 loop reads CASSPPAGGETQYF. CDR3 nucleotide sequence: TGTGCCAGCAGTCCCCCAGCGGGGGGTGAGACCCAGTACTTC. The gene calls are TRBV6-5 and TRBJ2-5, with TRBD2 matching over 9 bases. The CDR3 runs 14 residues. Looked up from germline, CDR1 is MNHEY and CDR2 is SVGAGI. J gave up 5 bases and V 5 bases, and 6 bases lay outside the gene matches.

This clone was seen a few times. The chain recombines TRBV10-1 with TRBJ2-1, with TRBD2 identical over 13 bases. This CDR3 spans 15 amino acids. Germline V gene sequence: CDR1 WNHNN, CDR2 SYGVQD (reference sequence). Unmatched junction bases numbered 3, after V lost 4 bases and J lost 6 bases. In DNA, the CDR3 is TGCGCCAGCAGTGCGGGACTAGCGGGGACCAATGAGCAGTTCTTC. Encoded protein: CASSAGLAGTNEQFF.

The chain uses TRBV27 and TRBJ1-6; D gene uncertain. CDR1 is MNHEY and CDR2 is SMNVEV in the germline V gene (reference sequence). The V end was cut by 1 base, the J end by 6 bases, with 13 bases between. CDR3 length: 16 residues. CDR3: CASSLLHGRINSPLHF. The CDR3 coding sequence is TGTGCCAGCAGTTTATTACACGGCAGGATTAATTCACCCCTCCACTTT.

The chain uses TRBV6-6 and TRBJ2-7; 12 bases align to TRBD1. Germline-derived CDR1 and CDR2 are MNHNY and SVGAGI (reference sequence). J gave up 7 bases and V 6 bases, and 10 bases lay outside the gene matches. This CDR3 region has 15 residues. The CDR3: CASSSRGQGAGEQYF. The CDR3 coding sequence is TGTGCCAGCAGCTCCAGGGGACAGGGGGCGGGTGAGCAGTACTTC.

The chain recombines TRBV7-2 with TRBJ1-1, with TRBD1 matching 7 bases. Germline CDR1 reads SGHTA; CDR2 reads FQGNSA. Trimming cost V 2 bases and J 7 bases; bases outside gene matches: 7. CDR3 length equals 14 residues. CDR3 DNA sequence: TGTGCCAGCAGCTTAAAGGCAGGGGGGTTTGAAGCTTTCTTT. Translating it yields CASSLKAGGFEAFF.

This chain joins TRBV11-1 and TRBJ2-5, with D unclear. Deletions cut 4 bases from V and 5 bases from J, with 11 bases between. The CDR3 runs 13 residues. From germline, CDR1 is SGHAT and CDR2 FQDESV (reference sequence). The CDR3 protein is CASSSDLMETQYF. The CDR3 coding sequence is TGTGCCAGCAGCTCCGACTTGATGGAGACCCAGTACTTC.

This rearrangement joins TRBV6-5 to TRBJ1-2; 7 bases fit TRBD1. Germline-derived CDR1 and CDR2 are MNHEY and SVGAGI. This CDR3 spans 12 amino acids. The V segment lost 8 bases and the J segment 4 bases; nucleotides outside the gene matches: 4. The CDR3 is CASRQGGYGYTF. The CDR3 region has the DNA TGTGCCAGCCGACAGGGAGGCTATGGCTACACCTTC.

This clone was recorded only once. This chain joins TRBV5-1 and TRBJ2-5; maybe TRBD2 (5 bases). CDR3 length: 13 residues. The germline V gene has CDR1 SGHRS and CDR2 YFSETQ. Deletions cut 0 bases from V and 2 bases from J, with 5 bases between. The CDR3 DNA reads TGCGCCAGCAGCTTGGGCGGGCAAGAGACCCAGTACTTC. Protein product: CASSLGGQETQYF. Together with reference TRBV5-1 and TRBJ2-5, the CDR3 gives the full variable domain: KAGVTQTPRYLIKTRGQQVTLSCSPISGHRSVSWYQQTPGQGLQFLFEYFSETQRNKGNFPGRFSGRQFSNSRSEMNVSTLELGDSALYLCASSLGGQETQYFGPGTRLLVL.

This clone was seen a handful of times. The chain combines TRBV28 with TRBJ1-5; D possibly corresponds to TRBD1 (5 bases). Germline V CDR1 and CDR2: MDHEN, SYDVKM. V gave up 8 bases and J gave up 4 bases, with 18 bases separating them. The CDR3 is 15 amino acids. The CDR3 bases are TGTGCCAGCTCGCCTGCCTCAGGGCAAAATCAGCCCCAGCATTTT. Translation: CASSPASGQNQPQHF.